These 32 T cell receptor beta chains came from one sample sequenced in a study of blood T cell repertoires in COVID-19. TCRdb's table, derived via immunoSEQ multiplex PCR, lists solely in-frame clones and lacks some. This table holds about 270,000 clones, over 80% found once. Sequenced input: PBMCs or T cells enriched from blood (not recorded which). These receptors originate from a woman in her twenties or thirties with acute COVID-19.

The chain joins TRBV5-1 to TRBJ2-2; D is possibly TRBD1 (6 bases). This CDR3 is 15 amino acids long. Germline V lookup: CDR1 SGHRS, CDR2 YFSETQ. Trimming left V 0 bases short and J 1 base short, with 7 bases between. The CDR3 here is CASSLAGENTGELFF. CDR3 nucleotide sequence: TGCGCCAGCAGCTTGGCAGGGGAGAACACCGGGGAGCTGTTTTTT.

The chain combines TRBV30 with TRBJ2-7, with TRBD1 identical over 8 bases. Unmatched junction bases numbered 9, after V lost 2 bases and J lost 3 bases. The CDR3 contains 15 residues. Germline CDR1 reads GTSNPN; CDR2 reads SVGIG (reference sequence). The CDR3 is CAWSPPGGGYYEQYF. CDR3 DNA: TGTGCCTGGAGTCCCCCAGGGGGCGGATACTACGAGCAGTACTTC. The full variable domain, rest sourced from reference TRBV30 and TRBJ2-7, is SQTIHQWPATLVQPVGSPLSLECTVEGTSNPNLYWYRQAAGRGLQLLFYSVGIGQISSEVPQNLSASRPQDRQFILSSKKLLLSDSGFYLCAWSPPGGGYYEQYFGPGTRLTVT.

The sample holds a few counts of this clone. This CDR3 reads CASSRDYSYEQYF. The CDR3 coding sequence is TGTGCCAGCAGCCGGGACTACTCCTACGAGCAGTACTTC. The chain couples TRBV3-1 (or the pseudogene TRBV3-2) to TRBJ2-7; 7 positions agree with TRBD2. Germline CDR1 LGHDT, CDR2 YNNKEL (reference sequence). The CDR3 consists of 13 residues. V was pared by 4 bases and J by 0 bases, with 0 bases of the junction left unmatched.

The V and J genes are TRBV11-2 and TRBJ1-2, with 7 bases fitting TRBD1. Germline V gene data show CDR1 as SGHAT and CDR2 as FQNNGV. The CDR3 contains 15 residues. J lost 3 bases, V lost 4 bases, and 8 bases had no gene match. DNA for the CDR3: TGTGCCAGCAGCTCCCCCTCCGGGACAGACTATGGCTACACCTTC. It encodes CASSSPSGTDYGYTF.

This chain connects TRBV5-4 to TRBJ2-1, with 12 bases matching TRBD2. The V segment lost 3 bases and the J segment 5 bases; nucleotides outside the gene matches: 6. The germline gives CDR1 SGHNT, CDR2 YYREEE (reference sequence). The CDR3 contains 16 residues. For the CDR3, the DNA is TGTGCCAGCAGCTCAAGGACTAGCGGGGATAACAATGAGCAGTTCTTC. Amino acid sequence: CASSSRTSGDNNEQFF.

V and J are TRBV7-2 and TRBJ2-2; D not resolved. Germline CDR1 reads SGHTA; CDR2 reads FQGNSA. Trimming cost V 6 bases and J 8 bases, with 10 bases left between them. The CDR3 is 12 amino acids. CDR3: CASRERAGELFF. The CDR3 DNA follows: TGTGCCAGCAGGGAGAGAGCTGGGGAGCTGTTTTTT.

This clone appeared once. The junction differs from germline at one of its ends, possibly a read error. The rearrangement uses TRBV5-1 and TRBJ1-4; 7 bases match TRBD1. The germline gives CDR1 SGHRS, CDR2 YFSETQ. This CDR3 has 14 amino acids. CDR3 protein: CASRLGQINEKLFF. CDR3 DNA: TGCGCCAGCAGATTGGGACAGATTAATGAAAAACTGTTTTTT.

The chain recombines TRBV3-1 (or the pseudogene TRBV3-2) with TRBJ2-1, with 8 bases identical to TRBD2. This CDR3 spans 18 amino acids. Losses at the gene ends were 0 bases for V and 1 base for J; bases not matched to a gene: 8. In germline, CDR1 is LGHDT, CDR2 YNNKEL (reference sequence). CDR3 coding DNA: TGTGCCAGCAGCCAAGAACTAACTAGCGGCCCGTCCTACAATGAGCAGTTCTTC. Its translation: CASSQELTSGPSYNEQFF.

V usage is TRBV7-9 and J usage is TRBJ1-2; D is possibly TRBD1 (5 bases). The ends were cut back, 0 bases at V and 1 base at J, with 9 bases in the middle. CDR1 and CDR2 from the germline V gene are SEHNR and FQNEAQ (reference sequence). The CDR3 runs to 15 residues. The CDR3 loop is CASSLAGVDNYGYTF. CDR3 DNA sequence: TGTGCCAGCAGCTTAGCAGGGGTGGATAACTATGGCTACACCTTC.

V gene TRBV27 combines with J gene TRBJ2-3; possible D gene TRBD1, 6 bases. The CDR3 sequence is 14 residues long. Trimming shortened V by 3 bases and J by 6 bases, and 13 bases separated the two germline ends. In germline, CDR1 is MNHEY, CDR2 SMNVEV (reference sequence). Here the CDR3 DNA reads TGTGCCAGCAGTTTTAACACAGGGCCTGATACGCAGTATTTT. Amino acid sequence: CASSFNTGPDTQYF.

The genes are TRBV28 and TRBJ2-2; possibly TRBD1 for D (6 bases). V was shortened by 4 bases and J by 5 bases, with 14 bases between the two germline ends. Looked up from germline, CDR1 is MDHEN and CDR2 is SYDVKM. The CDR3 covers 15 residues. The CDR3 region is CASSSQGLRTGELFF. CDR3 sequence (DNA): TGTGCCAGCAGTTCACAGGGATTGAGGACCGGGGAGCTGTTTTTT.

The chain employs TRBV6-2 or TRBV6-3 and TRBJ1-1; D perhaps matches TRBD1 (5 bases). The V gene lost 4 bases and the J gene lost 6 bases, with 9 bases spanning the gap. Germline V CDR1 and CDR2: MNHEY, SVGEGT. The length of the CDR3 is 12 residues. The CDR3 nucleotides read TGTGCCAGCAGTTCAGGGTTTCCTGAAGCTTTCTTT. Translating gives CASSSGFPEAFF.

This rearrangement joins TRBV28 to TRBJ2-5; 14 bases align to TRBD2. The J segment lost 5 bases and the V segment lost 6 bases, leaving 14 bases of the junction unmatched. The CDR3 runs 18 residues. Per germline, CDR1 MDHEN and CDR2 SYDVKM. CDR3 sequence: CASSLRGLAGVKEETQYF. The CDR3 region has the DNA TGTGCCAGCAGCCTGAGGGGACTAGCGGGAGTAAAGGAGGAGACCCAGTACTTC. Drawing the rest from reference TRBV28 and TRBJ2-5, the complete variable domain is DVKVTQSSRYLVKRTGEKVFLECVQDMDHENMFWYRQDPGLGLRLIYFSYDVKMKEKGDIPEGYSVSREKKERFSLILESASTNQTSMYLCASSLRGLAGVKEETQYFGPGTRLLVL.

The rearrangement joins TRBV7-7 to TRBJ2-6, with 7 nucleotides matching TRBD1. The CDR3 has 17 residues. Germline V gives CDR1 SSHAT, CDR2 FNYEAQ (reference sequence). The CDR3 DNA reads as TGTGCTAGGATAAAGGGGGCTTTAAGCTGGGTCACCAACGTCCTGACTTTC. Amino acids: CARIKGALSWVTNVLTF. Full variable domain (missing parts from reference TRBV7-7 and TRBJ2-6): GAGVSQSPRYKVTKRGQDVTLRCDPISSHATLYWYQQALGQGPEFLTYFNYEAQPDKSGLPSDRFSAERPEGSISTLTIQRTEQRDSAMYRCARIKGALSWVTNVLTFGAGSRLTVL.

The V and J genes are TRBV3-1 (or the pseudogene TRBV3-2) and TRBJ2-7; possible D gene TRBD2, 5 bases. The CDR3 runs to 14 residues. V dropped 1 base and J dropped 7 bases, with 14 bases sitting between them. In germline, CDR1 is LGHDT, CDR2 YNNKEL (reference sequence). The CDR3 is CASSQGSDLSEQYF. The CDR3 DNA reads TGTGCCAGCAGCCAAGGTTCGGACTTGAGTGAGCAGTACTTC.

This sequence joins TRBV2 and TRBJ2-2; 9 bases map to TRBD2. V lost 10 bases, J lost 3 bases, and 15 bases stayed unmatched. This CDR3 has 17 residues. The germline CDR1 and CDR2 sequences are SNHLY and FYNNEI. CDR3 nucleotide sequence: TGTGCCACACTAATAGCGGGAGATATTAGGTACACCGGGGAGCTGTTTTTT. Its protein is CATLIAGDIRYTGELFF. Looking up the rest from reference TRBV2 and TRBJ2-2 gives the full variable domain: EPEVTQTPSHQVTQMGQEVILRCVPISNHLYFYWYRQILGQKVEFLVSFYNNEISEKSEIFDDQFSVERPDGSNFTLKIRSTKLEDSAMYFCATLIAGDIRYTGELFFGEGSRLTVL.

This chain links TRBV9 with TRBJ2-1; D unclear. Germline CDR1 SGDLS, CDR2 YYNGEE. The CDR3 covers 14 residues. Trimming shortened V by 0 bases and J by 4 bases, and 8 bases separated the two germline ends. CDR3 in amino acids: CASSVGVFYNEQFF. For the CDR3, the DNA is TGTGCCAGCAGCGTAGGCGTCTTTTACAATGAGCAGTTCTTC.

V and J are TRBV28 and TRBJ1-2; 8 bases line up with TRBD1. The CDR3 length is 13 residues. Losses at the gene ends were 8 bases for V and 4 bases for J; bases not matched to a gene: 6. Per germline, CDR1 MDHEN and CDR2 SYDVKM. In nucleotides, the CDR3 is TGTGCCAGCGGCGGACAGGGTGGCTATGGCTACACCTTC. Protein: CASGGQGGYGYTF.

This chain links TRBV27 with TRBJ2-7; 8 bases are a match to TRBD1. Germline V gene sequence: CDR1 MNHEY, CDR2 SMNVEV (reference sequence). The CDR3 totals 14 residues. V was clipped by 3 bases and J by 6 bases; unmatched bases: 7. The CDR3 DNA is TGTGCCAGCAGTTTTTACAGGGGGATGAGCGAGCAGTACTTC. Its translation is CASSFYRGMSEQYF.

The chain employs TRBV30 and TRBJ2-7, with TRBD2 matching 9 bases. Germline CDR1 and CDR2: GTSNPN and SVGIG (reference sequence). CDR3 size: 15 residues. Trimming cost V 8 bases and J 4 bases; bases outside gene matches: 15. Written as DNA, the CDR3 is TGTGCCCGAGAATCCGATAGCGGGAGAGGATACGAGCAGTACTTC. Its translation: CARESDSGRGYEQYF.

Here the CDR3 DNA reads TGTGCCAGCAGCCAAGCTCCTGGCGAGACCCAGTACTTC. Translating it yields CASSQAPGETQYF. The V gene is TRBV16, the J gene TRBJ2-5; D is unclear. V was shortened by 2 bases and J by 5 bases, with 9 bases between the two germline ends. Germline values: CDR1 KGHSY, CDR2 FQNENV. The CDR3 sequence is 13 residues long.

This clone was recorded at least ten times. The V call is TRBV3-1 (or the pseudogene TRBV3-2), the J call TRBJ2-7; 10 bases line up with TRBD2. Trimming took 5 bases from V and 7 from J; bases not matched to a gene: 14. The CDR3 sequence is 16 residues long. From germline, CDR1 is LGHDT and CDR2 YNNKEL (reference sequence). The CDR3 region is CASSDWTSGNTGEQYF. CDR3 bases: TGTGCCAGCAGCGACTGGACTAGCGGAAATACGGGGGAGCAGTACTTC.

The chain is built from TRBV7-2 and TRBJ1-6; TRBD1 agrees at 10 bases. Germline values: CDR1 SGHTA, CDR2 FQGNSA. The length of the CDR3 is 15 residues. The V and J ends lost 5 bases and 8 bases, in that order; junction bases with no gene match: 6. CDR3 nucleotides: TGTGCCAGCAGCCCTTCGACAGGGGGCTATTCACCCCTCCACTTT. Amino acids: CASSPSTGGYSPLHF.

The chain couples TRBV4-1 to TRBJ2-2, with D hard to call. The CDR3 is 12 residues long. Trimming took off 1 base at V and 7 bases at J, with 4 bases between the two ends. The germline V gene encodes CDR1 MGHRA and CDR2 YSYEKL. The CDR3 coding sequence is TGCGCCAGCAGCCAAGCTAGCGGGGAGCTGTTTTTT. Encoded protein: CASSQASGELFF.

This chain joins TRBV7-2 and TRBJ2-7; tentative D call: TRBD2 (5 bases). The CDR3 runs to 12 residues. V lost 7 bases, J lost 4 bases, and 11 bases lay in between. From germline, CDR1 is SGHTA and CDR2 FQGNSA. In DNA, the CDR3 is TGTGCCAGCAACCGGGGTCAATACGAGCAGTACTTC. It is translated as CASNRGQYEQYF.

The chain is built from TRBV6-4 and TRBJ2-5, with D perhaps TRBD2 (7 bases). Trimming stripped 6 bases from V and 2 bases from J, with 13 bases between. The V gene's germline CDR1 is MRHNA and CDR2 SNTAGT. The CDR3 sequence is 14 residues long. CDR3 sequence reads: CASRRGGGQETQYF. CDR3 bases: TGTGCCAGCAGGCGGGGAGGGGGACAAGAGACCCAGTACTTC.

The V gene is TRBV7-3, the J gene TRBJ2-1, with TRBD1 identical over 8 bases. V shed 1 base, J shed 8 bases, and the junction held 7 bases outside the gene matches. Per germline, CDR1 SGHTA and CDR2 FQGTGA. This CDR3 spans 15 amino acids. Here the CDR3 reads CASSLSRTGSDEQFF. The CDR3 DNA follows: TGTGCCAGCAGCTTAAGTCGGACAGGGAGCGATGAGCAGTTCTTC. Filled out from reference TRBV7-3 and TRBJ2-1, the complete variable domain reads GAGVSQTPSNKVTEKGKYVELRCDPISGHTALYWYRQSLGQGPEFLIYFQGTGAADDSGLPNDRFFAVRPEGSVSTLKIQRTERGDSAVYLCASSLSRTGSDEQFFGPGTRLTVL.

The V call is TRBV24-1, the J call TRBJ2-2; D remains ambiguous. Germline V gives CDR1 KGHDR, CDR2 SFDVKD. This CDR3 has 14 residues. Trimming took 3 bases from V and 2 from J, leaving 6 bases between them. The CDR3 DNA reads as TGTGCCACCAGTGATGCAGGAAACACCGGGGAGCTGTTTTTT. Its translation: CATSDAGNTGELFF.

The J gene is TRBJ1-2, the V gene TRBV7-2; D is perhaps TRBD1 (6 bases). Germline CDR1 reads SGHTA; CDR2 reads FQGNSA. Trimming removed 2 bases at V and 4 bases at J, with 8 bases between. The length of the CDR3 is 13 residues. The CDR3 DNA is TGTGCCAGCAGCTTACAGGGGCCCTATGGCTACACCTTC. It translates to CASSLQGPYGYTF.

This clone was recorded a few times. The gene calls are TRBV7-9 and TRBJ2-1; a possible D gene is TRBD2 (6 bases). CDR1 is SEHNR, CDR2 FQNEAQ, per germline (reference sequence). The CDR3 covers 16 residues. Trimming took 1 base from V and 0 from J, leaving 10 bases between them. CDR3 loop: CASSLGFGSSYNEQFF. CDR3 bases: TGTGCCAGCAGCTTAGGATTCGGGAGCTCCTACAATGAGCAGTTCTTC. The variable domain in full, with the rest retrieved from reference TRBV7-9 and TRBJ2-1, is DTGVSQNPRHKITKRGQNVTFRCDPISEHNRLYWYRQTLGQGPEFLTYFQNEAQLEKSRLLSDRFSAERPKGSFSTLEIQRTEQGDSAMYLCASSLGFGSSYNEQFFGPGTRLTVL.

This clone was found a few times. V and J are TRBV7-2 and TRBJ2-1; D gene unclear. V was pared by 1 base and J by 7 bases, with 8 bases between. The length of the CDR3 is 13 residues. The germline gives CDR1 SGHTA, CDR2 FQGNSA. The CDR3 reads CASSLELANEQFF. CDR3 bases: TGTGCCAGCAGCTTAGAATTGGCAAATGAGCAGTTCTTC.

The CDR3 protein is CASSEGTFYGYTF. As DNA, the CDR3 is TGTGCCAGCAGCGAAGGGACATTCTATGGCTACACCTTC. The V call is TRBV9, the J call TRBJ1-2; weak D call: TRBD1 (6 bases). Germline-derived CDR1 and CDR2 are SGDLS and YYNGEE. This CDR3 comprises 13 residues. Trimming took 3 bases from V and 4 from J, leaving 10 bases between them.